This T cell receptor beta chain stems from a study of blood T cell repertoires in COVID-19. About the study: Italy, Spain and the United States were the sources of the convalescent and acute COVID-19 samples.

CDR1 is SGHTA, CDR2 FQGNSA, per germline. Trimming cost V 9 bases and J 4 bases, with 21 bases left between them. This CDR3 has 15 amino acids. Clones were read by immunoSEQ multiplex PCR, and TCRdb kept only the in-frame ones, dropping some. The repertoire holds about 50,000 clones, about three quarters seen once, with roughly 23% in the top ten. This sequence joins TRBV7-2 and TRBJ2-5, with TRBD2 as a possible D gene (6 bases). This TCR derives from a man aged 45 to 65 with active or convalescent COVID-19. The material sequenced was peripheral blood. This CDR3 is CASQQNGGKGETQYF. The CDR3 coding sequence is TGTGCCAGTCAACAAAACGGCGGGAAGGGAGAGACCCAGTACTTC.